These T cell receptor beta chains were read from a single sample in a study of blood T cell repertoires in COVID-19. Profiled with immunoSEQ multiplex PCR; TCRdb holds only in-frame clones, not every one. This sample carries 70,000 or so clones, around nine tenths of them seen once, and the ten largest clones take approximately 9%. The sequencing input was peripheral blood. The source of these receptors is a human donor in a cohort sampled during active COVID-19. Both conserved end residues are part of each CDR3. The order of the fields is D gene, clone size, J gene, CDR3 length, V gene, CDR3 protein, CDR3 DNA. A D gene is named only where the DNA matches it firmly. Clone size appears in some rows only: once, few, many, or a class for an expanded clone.

>-|-|TRBJ2-6|13|TRBV10-3
CAIGGGGANVLTF
TGTGCCATCGGGGGGGGCGGGGCCAACGTCCTGACTTTC
>-|-|TRBJ2-5|14|TRBV10-3
CAISESTVQETQYF
TGTGCCATCAGTGAGTCAACAGTCCAAGAGACCCAGTACTTC
>-|-|TRBJ2-5|19|TRBV21-1
CASSNCGTSGRGDQETQYF
TGTGCCAGCAGCAACTGCGGGACTAGCGGGAGGGGGGACCAAGAGACCCAGTACTTC
>-|-|TRBJ2-7|16|TRBV7-2
CASSLGGLKDGYEQYF
TGTGCCAGCAGCTTAGGCGGACTGAAGGACGGCTACGAGCAGTACTTC
>-|-|TRBJ1-1|13|TRBV27
CASSFSKNTEAFF
TGTGCCAGCAGTTTCAGTAAGAACACTGAAGCTTTCTTT
>-|-|TRBJ2-3|15|TRBV5-6
CASSLIGRRGDTQYF
TGTGCCAGCAGCTTGATAGGGCGAAGGGGGGATACGCAGTATTTT
>-|once|TRBJ1-2|13|TRBV28
CASSTYRVSGYTF
TGTGCCAGCAGTACATACAGGGTTTCTGGCTACACCTTC
>-|-|TRBJ1-1|16|TRBV30
CAWSGGPGHLNTEAFF
TGTGCCTGGAGTGGGGGTCCGGGACACCTGAACACTGAAGCTTTCTTT
>TRBD1|many|TRBJ1-2|14|TRBV11-2
CASSSAGGNYGYTF
TGTGCCAGCAGCTCCGCAGGGGGAAACTATGGCTACACCTTC
>TRBD1|-|TRBJ1-1|16|TRBV18
CASSPSDRGVNTEAFF
TGTGCCAGCTCACCCTCGGACAGGGGGGTGAACACTGAAGCTTTCTTT
>-|-|TRBJ2-5|13|TRBV30
CAWTGASQETQYF
TGTGCCTGGACAGGGGCATCCCAAGAGACCCAGTACTTC
>TRBD1|-|TRBJ1-2|13|TRBV29-1
CSAPGQGLSGYTF
TGCAGCGCACCGGGACAGGGGCTTAGTGGCTACACCTTC
>-|-|TRBJ1-1|11|TRBV6-1
CASSEPFEAFF
TGTGCCAGCAGTGAACCCTTTGAAGCTTTCTTT
>-|-|TRBJ2-5|13|TRBV2
CASSEIGKETQYF
TGTGCCAGCAGTGAAATTGGCAAGGAGACCCAGTACTTC
>-|-|TRBJ2-1|14|TRBV7-2
CASSLGGRGNEQFF
TGTGCCAGCAGCTTAGGTGGACGGGGCAATGAGCAGTTCTTC
>TRBD2|-|TRBJ2-5|17|TRBV18
CASSPRTSGGVLETQYF
TGTGCCAGCTCACCCAGAACTAGCGGGGGAGTTTTGGAGACCCAGTACTTC
>TRBD2|once|TRBJ2-1|15|TRBV2
CASRSASGSPNEQFF
TGTGCCAGCCGGTCGGCTAGCGGGAGCCCCAATGAGCAGTTCTTC
>-|-|TRBJ2-7|14|TRBV6-4
CAILPTGKGREQYF
TGTGCCATCCTCCCGACAGGAAAAGGGCGCGAGCAGTACTTC
>TRBD2|-|TRBJ2-7|14|TRBV5-1
CASSLAGGVYEQYF
TGCGCCAGCAGCTTGGCCGGGGGGGTGTACGAGCAGTACTTC
>-|-|TRBJ1-3|14|TRBV3-1/TRBV3-2
CASGQGASGNTIYF
TGTGCCAGCGGCCAAGGGGCCTCTGGAAACACCATATATTTT
>-|-|TRBJ2-5|21|TRBV28
CASSSYSRGSRFPVSQETQYF
TGTGCCAGCAGTTCGTACTCCCGCGGTTCTAGATTCCCGGTTAGCCAAGAGACCCAGTACTTC
>-|-|TRBJ1-1|14|TRBV19
CASSPTGRNTEAFF
TGTGCCAGTAGTCCGACAGGAAGGAACACTGAAGCTTTCTTT